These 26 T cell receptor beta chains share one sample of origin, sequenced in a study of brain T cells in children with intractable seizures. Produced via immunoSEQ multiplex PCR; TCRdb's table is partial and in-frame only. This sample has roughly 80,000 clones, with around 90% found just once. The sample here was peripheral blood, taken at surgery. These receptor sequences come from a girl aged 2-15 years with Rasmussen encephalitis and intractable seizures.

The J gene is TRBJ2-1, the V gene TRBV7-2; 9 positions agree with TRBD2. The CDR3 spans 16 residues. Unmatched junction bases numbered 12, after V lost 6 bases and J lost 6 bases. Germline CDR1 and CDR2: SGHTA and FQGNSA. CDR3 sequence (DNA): TGTGCCAGCAGACCGAGTGGCGGGGGGGCCGGCAATGAGCAGTTCTTC. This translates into CASRPSGGGAGNEQFF.

The CDR3 loop reads CASSGGTATNEQFF. CDR3 in DNA: TGTGCCAGCAGTGGGGGGACAGCAACTAATGAGCAGTTCTTC. V gene TRBV2 combines with J gene TRBJ2-1, with 7 positions matching TRBD1. CDR1 is SNHLY and CDR2 is FYNNEI in the germline V gene. The CDR3 has 14 amino acids. Trimming cost V 4 bases and J 7 bases; bases outside gene matches: 7.

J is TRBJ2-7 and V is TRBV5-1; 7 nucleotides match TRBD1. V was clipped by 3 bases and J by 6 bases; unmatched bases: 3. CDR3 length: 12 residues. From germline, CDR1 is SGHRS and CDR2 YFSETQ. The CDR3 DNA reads TGCGCCAGCAGCTCGGGACAGTCCGAGCAGTACTTC. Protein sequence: CASSSGQSEQYF. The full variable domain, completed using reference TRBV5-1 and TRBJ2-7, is KAGVTQTPRYLIKTRGQQVTLSCSPISGHRSVSWYQQTPGQGLQFLFEYFSETQRNKGNFPGRFSGRQFSNSRSEMNVSTLELGDSALYLCASSSGQSEQYFGPGTRLTVT.

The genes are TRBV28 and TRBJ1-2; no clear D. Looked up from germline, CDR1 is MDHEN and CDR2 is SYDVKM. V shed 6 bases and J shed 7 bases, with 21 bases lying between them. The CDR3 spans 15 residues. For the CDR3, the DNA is TGTGCCAGCAGCTTGGGAGACCTGACAATTGGTGGCTACACCTTC. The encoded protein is CASSLGDLTIGGYTF.

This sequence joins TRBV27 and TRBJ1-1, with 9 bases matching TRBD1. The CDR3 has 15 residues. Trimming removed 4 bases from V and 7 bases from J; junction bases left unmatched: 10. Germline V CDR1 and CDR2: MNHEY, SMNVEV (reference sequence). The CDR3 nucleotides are TGTGCCAGCAGTTCCCTCTGGACAGGGGAGGTTGAAGCTTTCTTT. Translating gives CASSSLWTGEVEAFF.

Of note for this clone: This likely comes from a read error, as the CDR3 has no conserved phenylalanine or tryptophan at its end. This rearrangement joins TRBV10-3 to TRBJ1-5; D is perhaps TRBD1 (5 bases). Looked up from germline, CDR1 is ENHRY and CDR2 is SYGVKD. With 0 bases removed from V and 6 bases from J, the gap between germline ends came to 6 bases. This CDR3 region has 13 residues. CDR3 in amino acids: CAISESGPQPQHL. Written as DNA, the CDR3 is TGTGCCATCAGTGAGTCGGGACCTCAGCCCCAGCATCTT.

In DNA form, the CDR3 reads TGCGCCAGCAGCCAAGGCCGCCTGGACGAGCAGTACTTC. Its translation is CASSQGRLDEQYF. The J gene is TRBJ2-7, the V gene TRBV4-1; the D is unclear. The CDR3 contains 13 residues. Germline CDR1 is MGHRA and CDR2 is YSYEKL. V was clipped by 1 base and J by 5 bases, with 9 bases between them.

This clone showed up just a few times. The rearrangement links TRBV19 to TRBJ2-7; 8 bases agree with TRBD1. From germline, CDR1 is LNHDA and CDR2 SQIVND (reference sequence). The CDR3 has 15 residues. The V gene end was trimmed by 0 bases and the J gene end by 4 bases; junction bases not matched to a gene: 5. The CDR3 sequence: CASSIDAGGFYEQYF. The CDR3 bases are TGTGCCAGTAGTATAGACGCAGGGGGCTTTTACGAGCAGTACTTC.

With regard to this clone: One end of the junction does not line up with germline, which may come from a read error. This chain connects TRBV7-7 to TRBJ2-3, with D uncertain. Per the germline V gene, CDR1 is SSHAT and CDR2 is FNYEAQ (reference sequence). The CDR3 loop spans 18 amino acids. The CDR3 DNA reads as TGTGCTAGCAGCTTAAAGTTAGCCAGGAAGGCTAGGACAGATACGCAGTATTTT. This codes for CASSLKLARKARTDTQYF.

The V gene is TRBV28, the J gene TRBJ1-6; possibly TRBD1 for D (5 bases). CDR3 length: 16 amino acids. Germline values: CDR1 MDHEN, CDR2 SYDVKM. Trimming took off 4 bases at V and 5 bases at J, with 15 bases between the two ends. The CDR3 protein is CASSYRKGRDNSPLHF. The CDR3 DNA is TGTGCCAGCAGTTACCGGAAGGGGAGGGATAATTCACCCCTCCACTTT.

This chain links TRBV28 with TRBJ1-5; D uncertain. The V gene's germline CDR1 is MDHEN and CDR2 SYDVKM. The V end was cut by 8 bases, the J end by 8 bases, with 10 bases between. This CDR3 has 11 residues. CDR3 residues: CASAAVEPQHF. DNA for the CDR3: TGTGCCAGCGCAGCGGTTGAGCCCCAGCATTTT.

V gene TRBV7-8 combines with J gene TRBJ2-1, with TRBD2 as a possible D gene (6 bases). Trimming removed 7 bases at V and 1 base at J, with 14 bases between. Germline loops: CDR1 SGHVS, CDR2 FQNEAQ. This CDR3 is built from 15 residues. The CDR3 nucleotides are TGTGCCAGCATCCAGGAGGGCCGGTCCTACAATGAGCAGTTCTTC. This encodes CASIQEGRSYNEQFF.

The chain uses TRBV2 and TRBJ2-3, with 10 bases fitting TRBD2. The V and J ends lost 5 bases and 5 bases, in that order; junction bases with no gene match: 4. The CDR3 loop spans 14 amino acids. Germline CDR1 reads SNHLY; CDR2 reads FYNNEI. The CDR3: CASSSGGVLDTQYF. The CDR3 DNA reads TGTGCCAGCAGTAGCGGGGGGGTTCTAGATACGCAGTATTTT.

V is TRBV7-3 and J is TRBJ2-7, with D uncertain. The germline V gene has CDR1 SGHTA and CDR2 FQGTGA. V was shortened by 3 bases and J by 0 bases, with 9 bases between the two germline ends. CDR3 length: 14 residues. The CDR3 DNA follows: TGTGCCAGCAGCTTGTACTGGGGCTCCTACGAGCAGTACTTC. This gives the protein CASSLYWGSYEQYF. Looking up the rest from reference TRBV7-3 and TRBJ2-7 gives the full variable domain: GAGVSQTPSNKVTEKGKYVELRCDPISGHTALYWYRQSLGQGPEFLIYFQGTGAADDSGLPNDRFFAVRPEGSVSTLKIQRTERGDSAVYLCASSLYWGSYEQYFGPGTRLTVT.

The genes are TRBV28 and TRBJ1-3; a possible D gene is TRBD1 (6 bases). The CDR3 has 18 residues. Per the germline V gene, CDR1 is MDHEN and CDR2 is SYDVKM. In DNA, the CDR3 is TGTGCTACACTCCCCGGGCGGGGGCGCCCCCCCGCTGGGGACACCATATATTTT. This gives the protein CATLPGRGRPPAGDTIYF.

DNA for the CDR3: TGTGCCAGCAGCTTAGAGGGAAGACAAGAGACCCAGTACTTC. Translated: CASSLEGRQETQYF. This chain links TRBV7-9 with TRBJ2-5, with D uncertain. V was shortened by 1 base and J by 2 bases, with 8 bases between the two germline ends. The CDR3 extends over 14 amino acids. CDR1 and CDR2 (germline): SEHNR, FQNEAQ (reference sequence).

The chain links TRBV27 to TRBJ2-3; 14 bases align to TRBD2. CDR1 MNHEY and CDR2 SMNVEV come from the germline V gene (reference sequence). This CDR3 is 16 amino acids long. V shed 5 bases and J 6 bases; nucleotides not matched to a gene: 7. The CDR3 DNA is TGTGCCAGCAGTCCCTCCCGGACTAGCGGGGGGGATACGCAGTATTTT. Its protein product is CASSPSRTSGGDTQYF.

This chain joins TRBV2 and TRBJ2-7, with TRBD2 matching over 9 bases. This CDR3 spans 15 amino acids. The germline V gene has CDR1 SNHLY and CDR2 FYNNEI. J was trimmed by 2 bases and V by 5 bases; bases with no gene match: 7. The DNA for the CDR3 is TGTGCCAGCAGTTACGCGGGACTAGCCCCCTACGAGCAGTACTTC. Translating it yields CASSYAGLAPYEQYF.

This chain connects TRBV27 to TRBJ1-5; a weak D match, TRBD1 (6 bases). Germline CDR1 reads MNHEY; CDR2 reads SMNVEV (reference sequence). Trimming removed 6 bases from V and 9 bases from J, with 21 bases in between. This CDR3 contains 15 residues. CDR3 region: CASSSSGGAGGPQHF. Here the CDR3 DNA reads TGTGCCAGCAGCTCCTCTGGGGGGGCCGGGGGGCCCCAGCATTTT.

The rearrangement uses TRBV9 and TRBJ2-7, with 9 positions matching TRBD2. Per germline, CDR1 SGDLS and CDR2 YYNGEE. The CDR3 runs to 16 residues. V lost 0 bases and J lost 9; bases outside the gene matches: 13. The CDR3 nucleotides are TGTGCCAGCAGCGTAGGGCCTGGCGGGAGGGCCGCGTCGCAGTACTTC. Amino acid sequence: CASSVGPGGRAASQYF.

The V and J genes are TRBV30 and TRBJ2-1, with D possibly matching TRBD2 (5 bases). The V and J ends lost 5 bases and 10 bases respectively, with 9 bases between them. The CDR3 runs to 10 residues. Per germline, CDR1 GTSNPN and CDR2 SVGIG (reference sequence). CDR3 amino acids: CAWGEREQFF. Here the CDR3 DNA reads TGTGCCTGGGGCGAGCGGGAGCAGTTCTTC. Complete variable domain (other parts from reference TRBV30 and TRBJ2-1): SQTIHQWPATLVQPVGSPLSLECTVEGTSNPNLYWYRQAAGRGLQLLFYSVGIGQISSEVPQNLSASRPQDRQFILSSKKLLLSDSGFYLCAWGEREQFFGPGTRLTVL.

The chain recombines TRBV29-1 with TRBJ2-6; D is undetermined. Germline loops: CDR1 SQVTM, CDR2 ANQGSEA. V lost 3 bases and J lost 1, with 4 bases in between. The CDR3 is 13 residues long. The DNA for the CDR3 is TGCAGCGTTGACGTTTCTGGGGCCAACGTCCTGACTTTC. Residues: CSVDVSGANVLTF.

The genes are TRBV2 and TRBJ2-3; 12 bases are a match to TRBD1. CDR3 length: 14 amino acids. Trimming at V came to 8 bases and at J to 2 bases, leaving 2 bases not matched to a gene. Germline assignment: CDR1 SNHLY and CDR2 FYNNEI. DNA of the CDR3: TGTGCCAGCGGGGACAGGGGGCTCACAGATACGCAGTATTTT. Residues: CASGDRGLTDTQYF.

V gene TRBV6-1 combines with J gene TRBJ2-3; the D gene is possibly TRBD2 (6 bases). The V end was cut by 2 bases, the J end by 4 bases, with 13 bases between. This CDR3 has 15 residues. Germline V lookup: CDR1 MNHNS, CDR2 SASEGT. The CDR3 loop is CASSETRDFADTQYF. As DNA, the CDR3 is TGTGCCAGCAGTGAAACCCGGGACTTCGCAGATACGCAGTATTTT.

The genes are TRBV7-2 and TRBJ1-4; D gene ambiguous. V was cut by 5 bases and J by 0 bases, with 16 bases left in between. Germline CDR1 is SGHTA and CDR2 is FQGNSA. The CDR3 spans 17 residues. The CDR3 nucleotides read TGTGCCAGCAGCCATCGTCGGCCTGACGCAACTAATGAAAAACTGTTTTTT. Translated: CASSHRRPDATNEKLFF.

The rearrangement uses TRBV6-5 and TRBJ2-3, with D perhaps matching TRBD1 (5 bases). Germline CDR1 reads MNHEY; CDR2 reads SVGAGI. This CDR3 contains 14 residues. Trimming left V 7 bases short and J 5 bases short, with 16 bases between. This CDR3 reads CASKVDIVIDTQYF. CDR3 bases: TGTGCCAGCAAAGTGGACATTGTAATAGATACGCAGTATTTT.